This TCR beta chain was identified during a study of identifying expanded T cells in peripheral blood. Study-level points and caveats: Technical replicates showed 0.9 to 1.5 changed clones; two weeks about 16; four weeks 19.

Profiled with immunoSEQ multiplex PCR; TCRdb holds only in-frame clones, not every one. In the table there are 65,000 to 95,000 clones, roughly 84% of which are singletons. A word on this clone: Its matching antigen is unknown.

The CDR3 covers 14 residues. The V end lost 4 bases, the J end lost 2 bases, and 12 bases lay between the germline ends. Germline CDR1 ENHRY, CDR2 SYGVKD. The specimen was blood. The chain combines TRBV10-3 with TRBJ2-7; no reliable D call. This sequence originates from a person aged 18 to 75 in good health. This CDR3 is CAISAPYGAYEQYF. The CDR3 DNA follows: TGTGCCATCAGTGCGCCCTATGGGGCCTACGAGCAGTACTTC.